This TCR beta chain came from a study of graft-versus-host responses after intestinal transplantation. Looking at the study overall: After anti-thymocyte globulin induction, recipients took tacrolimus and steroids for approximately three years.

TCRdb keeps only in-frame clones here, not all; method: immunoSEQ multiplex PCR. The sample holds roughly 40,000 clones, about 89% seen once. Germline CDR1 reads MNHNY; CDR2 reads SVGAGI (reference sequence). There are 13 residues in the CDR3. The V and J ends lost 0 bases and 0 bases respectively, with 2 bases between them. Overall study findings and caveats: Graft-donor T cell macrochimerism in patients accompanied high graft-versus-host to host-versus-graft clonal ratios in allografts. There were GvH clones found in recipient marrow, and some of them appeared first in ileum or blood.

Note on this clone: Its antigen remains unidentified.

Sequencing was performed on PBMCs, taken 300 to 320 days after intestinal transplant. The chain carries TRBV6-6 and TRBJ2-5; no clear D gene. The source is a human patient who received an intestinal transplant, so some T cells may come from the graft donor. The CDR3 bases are TGTGCCAGCAGTTACTCCCACCAAGAGACCCAGTACTTC. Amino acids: CASSYSHQETQYF.